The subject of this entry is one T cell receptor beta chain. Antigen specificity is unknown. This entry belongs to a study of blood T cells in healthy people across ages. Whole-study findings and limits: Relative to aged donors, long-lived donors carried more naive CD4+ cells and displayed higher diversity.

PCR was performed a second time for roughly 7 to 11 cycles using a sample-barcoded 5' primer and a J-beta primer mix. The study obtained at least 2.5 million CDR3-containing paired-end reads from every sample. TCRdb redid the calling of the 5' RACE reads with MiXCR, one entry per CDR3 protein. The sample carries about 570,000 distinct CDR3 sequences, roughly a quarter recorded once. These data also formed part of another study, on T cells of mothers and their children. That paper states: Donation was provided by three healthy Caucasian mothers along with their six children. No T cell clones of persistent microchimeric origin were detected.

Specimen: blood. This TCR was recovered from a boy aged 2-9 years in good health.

In DNA, the CDR3 is TGCAGTGCTATCGATCAGGGGGGAAAACTGTTTTTT. It is translated as CSAIDQGGKLFF. The chain carries TRBV20-1 and TRBJ1-4; 7 bases align to TRBD1. This CDR3 is 12 amino acids long. Germline CDR1 and CDR2: DFQATT and SNEGSKA (reference sequence). Germline trimming cut 4 bases from V and 10 bases from J; bases unmatched to any gene: 6.